This TCR beta chain originates from a study of cytomegalovirus exposure and HLA in healthy donors. Broader study findings: Reportedly, TCR beta sequences accurately predicted HLA-A and HLA-B alleles in most subjects. Presence/absence analyses rested on an assumption that sequencing depth was roughly uniform across donors. Later analysis demonstrated an association between a missense DCLRE1C variant and TCR beta V- and J-gene trimming. Per a prior analysis, the majority of TCR beta V segments were productive roughly 90% or roughly 30% of the time.

Worth noting for this clone: Its specificity is not known.

Germline CDR1 is LNHNV and CDR2 is YYDKDF (reference sequence). The CDR3 is 15 residues long. Trimming took 5 bases from V and 6 from J, leaving 17 bases between them. Primers: 60 Vbeta forward and 13 Jbeta reverse. Clones were read by immunoSEQ multiplex PCR, and TCRdb kept only the in-frame ones, dropping some. This sample has approximately 160,000 clones, with just under 80% found just once. The source is a woman between 50 and 59 years old in good health and CMV-seropositive. The specimen sequenced was PBMCs. The J gene is TRBJ1-5, the V gene TRBV15, with D maybe TRBD1 (5 bases). The CDR3 sequence: CATSRVGRAIQPQHF. CDR3 DNA sequence: TGTGCCACCAGCCGGGTGGGCAGGGCGATTCAGCCCCAGCATTTT.